This note documents a single TCR beta chain sequence. This sample stems from a study of T cells in tumors after PD-1 blockade. Tumor biopsies came from the same primary tumor site before and after PD-1 blockade. The assay was immunoSEQ multiplex PCR, and TCRdb's table has in-frame clones only and misses some. The data show about 1,900 clones, with 69% seen just once and approximately 16% held by the top ten. The CDR3 is made up of 15 amino acids. CDR1 is MNHNY, CDR2 SVGAGI, per germline (reference sequence). V gave up 6 bases and J gave up 1 base; unmatched junction bases: 5. The material sequenced was tumor tissue, taken before anti-PD-1 treatment. The J gene is TRBJ2-2, the V gene TRBV6-6; 7 positions match TRBD1. The TCR sequence derives from a human donor with basal cell carcinoma. The CDR3 DNA sequence: TGTGCCAGCAGCCCGGGACAGAAGAACACCGGGGAGCTGTTTTTT. It specifies CASSPGQKNTGELFF.